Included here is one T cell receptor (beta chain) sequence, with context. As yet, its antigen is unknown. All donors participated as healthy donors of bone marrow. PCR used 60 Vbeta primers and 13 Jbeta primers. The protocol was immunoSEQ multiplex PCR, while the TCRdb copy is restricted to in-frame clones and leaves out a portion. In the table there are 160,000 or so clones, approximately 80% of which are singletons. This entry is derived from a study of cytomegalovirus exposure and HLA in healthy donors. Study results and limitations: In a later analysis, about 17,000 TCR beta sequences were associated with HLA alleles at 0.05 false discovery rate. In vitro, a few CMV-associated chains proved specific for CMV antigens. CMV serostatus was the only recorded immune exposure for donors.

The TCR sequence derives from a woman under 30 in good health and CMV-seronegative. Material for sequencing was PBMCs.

The CDR3 DNA follows: TGTGCCAGCAGCCAAGGGGGCCGTGGGGAGACCCAGTACTTC. This sequence encodes CASSQGGRGETQYF. The rearrangement links TRBV14 to TRBJ2-5; D may be TRBD1 (5 bases). CDR1 and CDR2 from the germline V gene are SGHDN and FVKESK. V was pared by 1 base and J by 5 bases, with 11 bases between. The CDR3 runs 14 residues.